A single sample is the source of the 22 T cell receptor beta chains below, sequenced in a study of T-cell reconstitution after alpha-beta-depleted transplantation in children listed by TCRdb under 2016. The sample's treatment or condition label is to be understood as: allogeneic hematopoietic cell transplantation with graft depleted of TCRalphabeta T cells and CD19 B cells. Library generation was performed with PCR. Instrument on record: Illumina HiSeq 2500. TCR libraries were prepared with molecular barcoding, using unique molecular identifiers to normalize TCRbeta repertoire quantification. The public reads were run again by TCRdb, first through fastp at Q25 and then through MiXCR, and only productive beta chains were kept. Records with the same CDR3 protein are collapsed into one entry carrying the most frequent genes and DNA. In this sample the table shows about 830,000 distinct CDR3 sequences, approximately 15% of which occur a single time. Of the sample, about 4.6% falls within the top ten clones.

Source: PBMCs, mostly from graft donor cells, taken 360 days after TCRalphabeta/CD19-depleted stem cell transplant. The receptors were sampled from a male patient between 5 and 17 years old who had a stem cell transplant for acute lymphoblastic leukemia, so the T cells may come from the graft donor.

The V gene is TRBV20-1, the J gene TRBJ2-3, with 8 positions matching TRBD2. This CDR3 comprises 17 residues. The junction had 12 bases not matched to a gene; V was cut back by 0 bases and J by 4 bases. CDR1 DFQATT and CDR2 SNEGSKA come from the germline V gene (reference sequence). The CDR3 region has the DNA TGCAGTGCTAGAGATTCACGGCTAGCGGGCCCCCCAGATACGCAGTATTTT. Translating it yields CSARDSRLAGPPDTQYF.

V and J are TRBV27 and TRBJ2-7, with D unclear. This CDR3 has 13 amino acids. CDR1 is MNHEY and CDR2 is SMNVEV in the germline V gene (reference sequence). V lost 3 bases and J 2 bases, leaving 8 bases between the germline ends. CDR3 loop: CASSLGDTYEQYF. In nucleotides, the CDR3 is TGTGCCAGCAGTTTGGGCGACACCTACGAGCAGTACTTC.

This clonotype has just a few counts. The CDR3 loop reads CASSLANIQYF. As DNA, the CDR3 is TGTGCCAGCAGTTTAGCTAACATTCAGTACTTC. This chain links TRBV12-3 or TRBV12-4 with TRBJ2-4; D remains ambiguous. The germline V and J ends were trimmed by 0 bases and 7 bases, with 1 base remaining between them. This CDR3 contains 11 residues.

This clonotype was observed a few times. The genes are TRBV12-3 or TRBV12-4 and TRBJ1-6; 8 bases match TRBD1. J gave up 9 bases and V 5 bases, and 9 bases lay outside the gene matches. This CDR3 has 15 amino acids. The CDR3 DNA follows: TGTGCCAGCAGTCGGCACAGGGGGTCTGGTTCACCCCTCCACTTT. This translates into CASSRHRGSGSPLHF.

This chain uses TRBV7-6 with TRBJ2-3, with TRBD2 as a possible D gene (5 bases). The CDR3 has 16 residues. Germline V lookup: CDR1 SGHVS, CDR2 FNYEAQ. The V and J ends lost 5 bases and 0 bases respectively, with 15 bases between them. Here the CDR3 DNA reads TGTGCCAGCAGCCCCCGGATGCGGGTTAGCACAGATACGCAGTATTTT. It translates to CASSPRMRVSTDTQYF.

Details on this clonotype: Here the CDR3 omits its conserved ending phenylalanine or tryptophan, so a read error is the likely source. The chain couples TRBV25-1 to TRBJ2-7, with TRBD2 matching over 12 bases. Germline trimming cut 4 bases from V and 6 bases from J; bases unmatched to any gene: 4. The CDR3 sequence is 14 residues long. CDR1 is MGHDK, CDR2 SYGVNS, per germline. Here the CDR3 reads CASSVLAGGGEQYC. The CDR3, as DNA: TGTGCCAGCAGTGTTCTAGCGGGAGGGGGCGAGCAGTACTGC.

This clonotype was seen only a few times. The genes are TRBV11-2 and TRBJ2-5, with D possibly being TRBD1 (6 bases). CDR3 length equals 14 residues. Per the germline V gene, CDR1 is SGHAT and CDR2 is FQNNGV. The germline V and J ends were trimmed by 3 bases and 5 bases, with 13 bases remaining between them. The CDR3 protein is CASSFVTGRETQYF. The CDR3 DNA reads TGTGCCAGCAGCTTTGTGACAGGCAGGGAGACCCAGTACTTC.

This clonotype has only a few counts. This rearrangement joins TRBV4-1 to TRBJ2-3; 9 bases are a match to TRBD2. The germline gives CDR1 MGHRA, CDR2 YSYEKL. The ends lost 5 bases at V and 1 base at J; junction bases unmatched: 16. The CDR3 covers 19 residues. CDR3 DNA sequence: TGCGCCAGCAGCGACCGACTAGCGGAACGGATCCCGCGCACAGATACGCAGTATTTT. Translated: CASSDRLAERIPRTDTQYF.

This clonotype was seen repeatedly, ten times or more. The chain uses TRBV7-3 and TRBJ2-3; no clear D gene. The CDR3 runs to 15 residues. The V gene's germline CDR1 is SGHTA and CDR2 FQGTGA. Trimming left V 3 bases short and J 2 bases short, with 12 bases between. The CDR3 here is CASSFSPTPTDTQYF. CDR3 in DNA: TGTGCCAGCAGCTTCTCGCCGACCCCCACAGATACGCAGTATTTT. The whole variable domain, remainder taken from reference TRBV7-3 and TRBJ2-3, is GAGVSQTPSNKVTEKGKYVELRCDPISGHTALYWYRQSLGQGPEFLIYFQGTGAADDSGLPNDRFFAVRPEGSVSTLKIQRTERGDSAVYLCASSFSPTPTDTQYFGPGTRLTVL.

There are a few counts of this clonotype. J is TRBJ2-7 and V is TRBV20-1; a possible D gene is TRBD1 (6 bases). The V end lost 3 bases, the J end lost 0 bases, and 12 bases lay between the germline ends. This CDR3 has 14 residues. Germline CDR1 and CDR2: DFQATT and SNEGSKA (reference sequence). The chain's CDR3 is CSASKAGVSYEQYF. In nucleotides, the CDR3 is TGCAGTGCTAGTAAGGCAGGGGTCTCCTACGAGCAGTACTTC.

In DNA form, the CDR3 reads TGTGCCAGCCTACAATCTACCGGTGAGCAGTTCTTC. Protein sequence: CASLQSTGEQFF. V is TRBV12-3 or TRBV12-4 and J is TRBJ2-1; no definite D call. Trimming left V 8 bases short and J 9 bases short, with 14 bases between. This CDR3 spans 12 amino acids.

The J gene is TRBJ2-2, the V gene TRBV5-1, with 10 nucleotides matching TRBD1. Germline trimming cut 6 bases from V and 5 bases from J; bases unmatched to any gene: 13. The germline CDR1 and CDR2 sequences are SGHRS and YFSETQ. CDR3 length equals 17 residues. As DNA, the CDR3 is TGCGCCAGCACGCCCCAACCGGGACAGGGGAGAACCGGGGAGCTGTTTTTT. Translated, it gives CASTPQPGQGRTGELFF.

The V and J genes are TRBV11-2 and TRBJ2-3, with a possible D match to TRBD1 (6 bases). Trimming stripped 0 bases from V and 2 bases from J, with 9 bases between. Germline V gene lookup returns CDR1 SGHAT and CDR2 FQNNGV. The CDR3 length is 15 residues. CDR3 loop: CASSLEPGATDTQYF. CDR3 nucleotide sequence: TGTGCCAGCAGCTTAGAGCCAGGGGCCACAGATACGCAGTATTTT.

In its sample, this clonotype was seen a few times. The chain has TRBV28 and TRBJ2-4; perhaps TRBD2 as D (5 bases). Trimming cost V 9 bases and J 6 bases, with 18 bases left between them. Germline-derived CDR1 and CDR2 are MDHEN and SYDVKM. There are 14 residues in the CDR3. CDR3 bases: TGTGCCAGAGCCTCAAAAGGACTCTTAAACATTCAGTACTTC. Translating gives CARASKGLLNIQYF.

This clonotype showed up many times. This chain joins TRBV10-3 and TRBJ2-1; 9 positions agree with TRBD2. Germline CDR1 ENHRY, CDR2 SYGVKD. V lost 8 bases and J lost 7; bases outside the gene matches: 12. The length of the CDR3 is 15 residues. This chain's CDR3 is CAIQGREGHLNEQFF. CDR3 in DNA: TGTGCCATCCAGGGGCGGGAGGGCCATTTGAATGAGCAGTTCTTC.

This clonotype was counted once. The CDR3 loop reads CASSPIRQGDYGYTF. Here the CDR3 DNA reads TGTGCCAGCAGCCCTATCCGACAGGGAGACTATGGCTACACCTTC. V is TRBV6-1 and J is TRBJ1-2; TRBD1 matches 7 bases. In germline, CDR1 is MNHNS, CDR2 SASEGT. The V and J ends lost 6 bases and 3 bases, in that order; junction bases with no gene match: 10. There are 15 residues in the CDR3.

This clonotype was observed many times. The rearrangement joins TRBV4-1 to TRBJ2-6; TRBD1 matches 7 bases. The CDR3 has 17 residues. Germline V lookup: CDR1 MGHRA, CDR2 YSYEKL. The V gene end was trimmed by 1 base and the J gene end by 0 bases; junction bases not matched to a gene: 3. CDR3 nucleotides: TGCGCCAGCAGCCAAGGACAGGGAAGCTCTGGGGCCAACGTCCTGACTTTC. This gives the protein CASSQGQGSSGANVLTF.

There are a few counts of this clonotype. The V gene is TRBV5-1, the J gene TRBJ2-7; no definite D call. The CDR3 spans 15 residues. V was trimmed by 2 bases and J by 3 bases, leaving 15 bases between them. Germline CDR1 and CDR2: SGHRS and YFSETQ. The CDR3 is CASSFAPEIDYEQYF. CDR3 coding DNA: TGCGCCAGCAGCTTTGCCCCGGAGATTGACTACGAGCAGTACTTC.

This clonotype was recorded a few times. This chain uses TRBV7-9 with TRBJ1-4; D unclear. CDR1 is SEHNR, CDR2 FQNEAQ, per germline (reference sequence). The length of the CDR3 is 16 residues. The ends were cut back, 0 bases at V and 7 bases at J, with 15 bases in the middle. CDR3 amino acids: CASSLAMDMLGEKLFF. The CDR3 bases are TGTGCCAGCAGCTTAGCGATGGATATGCTGGGTGAAAAACTGTTTTTT. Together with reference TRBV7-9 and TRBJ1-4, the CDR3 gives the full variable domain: DTGVSQNPRHKITKRGQNVTFRCDPISEHNRLYWYRQTLGQGPEFLTYFQNEAQLEKSRLLSDRFSAERPKGSFSTLEIQRTEQGDSAMYLCASSLAMDMLGEKLFFGSGTQLSVL.

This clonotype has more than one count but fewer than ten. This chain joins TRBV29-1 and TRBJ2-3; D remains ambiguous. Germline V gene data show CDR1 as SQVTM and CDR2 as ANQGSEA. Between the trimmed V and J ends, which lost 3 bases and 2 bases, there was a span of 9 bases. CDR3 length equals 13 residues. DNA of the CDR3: TGCAGCGTTGAGGGCAGGTTCACAGATACGCAGTATTTT. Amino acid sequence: CSVEGRFTDTQYF.

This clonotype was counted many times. The CDR3 region has the DNA TGCAGTGCGGAGGGCTCGGGGAATCAGCCCCAGCATTTT. Its protein is CSAEGSGNQPQHF. The V gene is TRBV20-1, the J gene TRBJ1-5; no firm D call. The CDR3 totals 13 residues. Germline V gives CDR1 DFQATT, CDR2 SNEGSKA (reference sequence). V dropped 6 bases and J dropped 4 bases, with 13 bases sitting between them.

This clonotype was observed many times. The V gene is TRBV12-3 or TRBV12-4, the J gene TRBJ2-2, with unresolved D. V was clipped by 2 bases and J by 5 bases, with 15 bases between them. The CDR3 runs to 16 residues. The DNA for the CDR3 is TGTGCCAGCAGTTTAAGAGCCCCCTTGGTTACCGGGGAGCTGTTTTTT. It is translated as CASSLRAPLVTGELFF.